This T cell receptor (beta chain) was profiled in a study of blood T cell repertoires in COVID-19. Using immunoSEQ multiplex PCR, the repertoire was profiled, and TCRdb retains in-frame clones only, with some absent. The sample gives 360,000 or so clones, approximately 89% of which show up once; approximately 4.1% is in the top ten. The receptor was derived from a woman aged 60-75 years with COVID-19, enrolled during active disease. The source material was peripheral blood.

The CDR3 sequence is CAVGVSGANVLTF. The CDR3 DNA follows: TGTGCTGTCGGGGTGTCTGGGGCCAACGTCCTGACTTTC. The chain has TRBV7-3 and TRBJ2-6; a possible D gene is TRBD2 (5 bases). Germline lookup yields CDR1 SGHTA and CDR2 FQGTGA. This CDR3 is 13 amino acids long.